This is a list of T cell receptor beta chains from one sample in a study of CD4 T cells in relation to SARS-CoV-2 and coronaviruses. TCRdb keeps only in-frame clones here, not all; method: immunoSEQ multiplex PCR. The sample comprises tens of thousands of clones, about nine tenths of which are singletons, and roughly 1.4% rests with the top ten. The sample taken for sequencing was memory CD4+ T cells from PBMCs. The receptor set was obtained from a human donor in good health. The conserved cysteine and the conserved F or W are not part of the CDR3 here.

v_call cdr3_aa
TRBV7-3 ASSLNGGFGNTIY
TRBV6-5 ASSYGTGIGEETQY
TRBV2 ASSLQGRYQETQY
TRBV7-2 ASSQPGLAGRETQY
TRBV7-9 ASSEDRGLVYGYT
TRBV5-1 ASSSRTSGNTGELF
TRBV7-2 ASRLGVETYEQY
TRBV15 ATSRPDREVGGYT
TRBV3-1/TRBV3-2 ASSQDILSNQPQH
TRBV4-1 ASSQGTGYEKLF